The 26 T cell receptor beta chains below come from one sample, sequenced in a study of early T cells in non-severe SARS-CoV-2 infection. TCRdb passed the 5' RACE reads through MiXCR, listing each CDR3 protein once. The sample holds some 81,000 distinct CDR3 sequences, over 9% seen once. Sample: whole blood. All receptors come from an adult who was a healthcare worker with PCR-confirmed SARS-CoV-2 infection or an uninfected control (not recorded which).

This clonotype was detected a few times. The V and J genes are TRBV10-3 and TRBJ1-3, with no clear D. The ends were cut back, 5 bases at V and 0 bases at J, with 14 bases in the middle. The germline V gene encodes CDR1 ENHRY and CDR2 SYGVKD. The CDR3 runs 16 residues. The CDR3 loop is CAISPRTYYSGNTIYF. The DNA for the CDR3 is TGTGCCATCAGTCCCCGGACCTACTACTCTGGAAACACCATATATTTT.

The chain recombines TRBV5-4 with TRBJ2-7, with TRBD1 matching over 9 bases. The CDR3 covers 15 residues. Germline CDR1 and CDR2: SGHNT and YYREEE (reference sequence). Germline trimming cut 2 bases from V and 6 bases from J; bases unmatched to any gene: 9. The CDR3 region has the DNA TGTGCCAGCAGCTTTAAGCCGGGACAGGGTAGCGAGCAGTACTTC. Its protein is CASSFKPGQGSEQYF. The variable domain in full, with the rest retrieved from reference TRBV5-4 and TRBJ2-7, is ETGVTQSPTHLIKTRGQQVTLRCSSQSGHNTVSWYQQALGQGPQFIFQYYREEENGRGNFPPRFSGLQFPNYSSELNVNALELDDSALYLCASSFKPGQGSEQYFGPGTRLTVT.

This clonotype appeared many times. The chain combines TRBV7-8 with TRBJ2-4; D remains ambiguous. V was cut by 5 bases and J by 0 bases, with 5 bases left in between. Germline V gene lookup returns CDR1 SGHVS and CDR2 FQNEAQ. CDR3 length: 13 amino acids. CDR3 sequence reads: CASSPGAKNIQYF. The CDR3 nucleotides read TGTGCCAGCAGCCCCGGAGCCAAAAACATTCAGTACTTC.

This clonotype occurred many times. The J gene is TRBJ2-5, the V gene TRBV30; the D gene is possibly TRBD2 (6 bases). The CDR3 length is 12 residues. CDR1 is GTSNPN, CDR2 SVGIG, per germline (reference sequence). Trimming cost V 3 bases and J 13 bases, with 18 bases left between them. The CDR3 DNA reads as TGTGCCTGGAGGGGGGGAGCTCAGGTTTGGTACTTC. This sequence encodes CAWRGGAQVWYF. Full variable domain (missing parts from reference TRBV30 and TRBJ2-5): SQTIHQWPATLVQPVGSPLSLECTVEGTSNPNLYWYRQAAGRGLQLLFYSVGIGQISSEVPQNLSASRPQDRQFILSSKKLLLSDSGFYLCAWRGGAQVWYFGPGTRLLVL.

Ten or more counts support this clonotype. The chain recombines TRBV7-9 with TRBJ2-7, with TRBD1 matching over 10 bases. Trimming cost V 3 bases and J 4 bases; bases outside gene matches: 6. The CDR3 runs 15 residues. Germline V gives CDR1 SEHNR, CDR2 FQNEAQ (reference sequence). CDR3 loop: CASSLGDRGGYEQYF. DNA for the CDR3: TGTGCCAGCAGCTTGGGGGACAGGGGCGGGTACGAGCAGTACTTC.

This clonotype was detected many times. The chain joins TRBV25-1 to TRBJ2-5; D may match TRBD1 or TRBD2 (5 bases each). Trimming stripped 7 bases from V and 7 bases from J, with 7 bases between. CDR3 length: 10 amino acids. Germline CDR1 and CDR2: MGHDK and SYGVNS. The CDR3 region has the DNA TGTGCCAGCATGGGACCGACCCAGTACTTC. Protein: CASMGPTQYF.

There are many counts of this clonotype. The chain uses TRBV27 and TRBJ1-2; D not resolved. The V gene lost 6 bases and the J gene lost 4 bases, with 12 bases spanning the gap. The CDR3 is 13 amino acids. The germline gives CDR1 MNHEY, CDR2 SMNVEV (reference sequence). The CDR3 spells CASSSTPSYGYTF. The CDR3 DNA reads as TGTGCCAGCAGCTCCACACCAAGCTATGGCTACACCTTC.

CDR3 DNA: TGCAGCGGGAAGGGACTCACCTACAATGAGCAGTTCTTC. Residues: CSGKGLTYNEQFF. V gene TRBV29-1 combines with J gene TRBJ2-1; perhaps TRBD2 as D (6 bases). Germline V lookup: CDR1 SQVTM, CDR2 ANQGSEA. The CDR3 is 13 amino acids. The V and J ends lost 7 bases and 2 bases respectively, with 12 bases between them.

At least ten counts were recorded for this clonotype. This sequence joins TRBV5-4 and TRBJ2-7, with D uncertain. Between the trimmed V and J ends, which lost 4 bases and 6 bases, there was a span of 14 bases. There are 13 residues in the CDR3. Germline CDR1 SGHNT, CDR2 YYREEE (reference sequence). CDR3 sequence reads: CASSVEAAREQYF. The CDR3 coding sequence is TGTGCCAGCAGCGTCGAAGCTGCGCGCGAGCAGTACTTC.

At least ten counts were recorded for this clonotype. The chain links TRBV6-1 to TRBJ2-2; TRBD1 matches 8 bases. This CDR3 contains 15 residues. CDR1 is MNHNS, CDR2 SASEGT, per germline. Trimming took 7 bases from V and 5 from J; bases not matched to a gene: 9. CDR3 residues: CASTSDRGETGELFF. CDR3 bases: TGTGCCAGCACCTCCGACAGGGGTGAGACCGGGGAGCTGTTTTTT.

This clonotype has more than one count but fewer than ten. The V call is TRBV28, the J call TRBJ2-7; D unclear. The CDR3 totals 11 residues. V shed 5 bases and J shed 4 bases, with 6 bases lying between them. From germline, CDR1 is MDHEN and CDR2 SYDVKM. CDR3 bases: TGTGCCAGCAGTCGTTTTTACGAGCAGTACTTC. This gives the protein CASSRFYEQYF.

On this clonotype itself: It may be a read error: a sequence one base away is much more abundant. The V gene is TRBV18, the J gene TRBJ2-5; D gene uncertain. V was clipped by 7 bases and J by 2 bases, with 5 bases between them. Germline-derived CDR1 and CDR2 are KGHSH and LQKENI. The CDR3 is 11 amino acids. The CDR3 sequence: CASLQQETQYF. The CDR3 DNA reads TGTGCCAGCTTACAACAAGAGACCCAGTACTTC.

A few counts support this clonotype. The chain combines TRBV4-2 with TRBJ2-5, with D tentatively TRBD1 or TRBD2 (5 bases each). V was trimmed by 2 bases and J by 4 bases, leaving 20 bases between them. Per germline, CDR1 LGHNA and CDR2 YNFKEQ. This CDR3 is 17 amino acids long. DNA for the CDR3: TGTGCCAGCAGCCAAACTCGTAGGCGGAAGAGGGGAGAGACCCAGTACTTC. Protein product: CASSQTRRRKRGETQYF.

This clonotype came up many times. This CDR3 is CSVTGGTEAFF. In DNA, the CDR3 is TGCAGCGTGACAGGGGGCACTGAAGCTTTCTTT. The chain couples TRBV29-1 to TRBJ1-1; 9 positions agree with TRBD1. Germline CDR1 is SQVTM and CDR2 is ANQGSEA. After removal of 6 bases from V and 4 bases from J, the junction contained 0 bases not matched to a gene. The length of the CDR3 is 11 residues. Full variable domain (remainder filled in from reference TRBV29-1 and TRBJ1-1): SAVISQKPSRDICQRGTSLTIQCQVDSQVTMMFWYRQQPGQSLTLIATANQGSEATYESGFVIDKFPISRPNLTFSTLTVSNMSPEDSSIYLCSVTGGTEAFFGQGTRLTVV.

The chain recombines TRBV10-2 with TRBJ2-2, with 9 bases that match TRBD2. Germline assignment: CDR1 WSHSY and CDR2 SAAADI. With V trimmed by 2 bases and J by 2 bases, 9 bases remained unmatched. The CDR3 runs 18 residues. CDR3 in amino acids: CASSETAPSGVNTGELFF. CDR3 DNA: TGCGCCAGCAGTGAGACGGCGCCTAGCGGGGTCAACACCGGGGAGCTGTTTTTT.

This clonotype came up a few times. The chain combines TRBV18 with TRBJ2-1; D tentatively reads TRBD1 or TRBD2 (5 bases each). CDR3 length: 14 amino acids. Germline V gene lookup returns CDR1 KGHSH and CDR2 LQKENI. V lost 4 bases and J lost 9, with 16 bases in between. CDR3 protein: CASSLGTNMGEQFF. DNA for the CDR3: TGTGCCAGCTCACTGGGGACCAACATGGGTGAGCAGTTCTTC.

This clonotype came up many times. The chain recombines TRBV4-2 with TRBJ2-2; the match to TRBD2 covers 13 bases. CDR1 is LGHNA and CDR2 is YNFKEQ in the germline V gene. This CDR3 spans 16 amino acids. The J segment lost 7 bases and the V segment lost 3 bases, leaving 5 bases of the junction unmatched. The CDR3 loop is CASSHGLAGVVGELFF. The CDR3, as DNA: TGTGCCAGCAGCCATGGACTAGCGGGAGTGGTCGGGGAGCTGTTTTTT.

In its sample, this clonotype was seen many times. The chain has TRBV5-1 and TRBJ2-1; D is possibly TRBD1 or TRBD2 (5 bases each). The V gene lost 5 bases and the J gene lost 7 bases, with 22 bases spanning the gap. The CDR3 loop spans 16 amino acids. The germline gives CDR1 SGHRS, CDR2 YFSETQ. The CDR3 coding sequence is TGCGCCAGCAGTGGGACGCCAGCAGCTTGGGGAAATGAGCAGTTCTTC. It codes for CASSGTPAAWGNEQFF.

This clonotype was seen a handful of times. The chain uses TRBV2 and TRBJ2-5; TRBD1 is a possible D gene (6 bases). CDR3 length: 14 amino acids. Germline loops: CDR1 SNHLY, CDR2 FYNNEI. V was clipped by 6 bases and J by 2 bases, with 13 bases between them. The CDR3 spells CASRLDRTQETQYF. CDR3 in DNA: TGTGCCAGCAGACTTGACAGGACGCAAGAGACCCAGTACTTC.

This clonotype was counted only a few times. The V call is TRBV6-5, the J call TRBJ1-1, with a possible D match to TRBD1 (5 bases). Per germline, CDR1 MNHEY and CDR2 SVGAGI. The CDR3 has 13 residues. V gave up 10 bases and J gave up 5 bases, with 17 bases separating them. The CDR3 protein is CATSEGLRTEAFF. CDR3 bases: TGTGCCACCTCGGAGGGGTTGCGGACTGAAGCTTTCTTT.

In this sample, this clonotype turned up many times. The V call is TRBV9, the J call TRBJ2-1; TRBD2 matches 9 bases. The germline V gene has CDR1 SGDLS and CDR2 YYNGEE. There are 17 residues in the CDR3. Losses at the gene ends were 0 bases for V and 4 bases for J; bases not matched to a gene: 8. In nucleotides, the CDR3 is TGTGCCAGCAGCGTAGCTAGCGGGGCGGGGGCATACAATGAGCAGTTCTTC. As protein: CASSVASGAGAYNEQFF.

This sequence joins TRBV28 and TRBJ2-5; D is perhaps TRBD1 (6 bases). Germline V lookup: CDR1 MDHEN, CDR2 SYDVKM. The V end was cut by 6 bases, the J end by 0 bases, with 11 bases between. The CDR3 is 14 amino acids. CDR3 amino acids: CASRRRQDQETQYF. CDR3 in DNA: TGTGCCAGCAGACGGCGACAGGACCAAGAGACCCAGTACTTC.

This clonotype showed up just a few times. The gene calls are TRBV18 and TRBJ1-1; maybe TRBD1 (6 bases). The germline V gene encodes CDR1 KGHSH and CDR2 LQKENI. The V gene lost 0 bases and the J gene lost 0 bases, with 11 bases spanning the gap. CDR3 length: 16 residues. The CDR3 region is CASSPPGQIMNTEAFF. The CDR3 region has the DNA TGTGCCAGCTCACCACCTGGACAGATCATGAACACTGAAGCTTTCTTT.

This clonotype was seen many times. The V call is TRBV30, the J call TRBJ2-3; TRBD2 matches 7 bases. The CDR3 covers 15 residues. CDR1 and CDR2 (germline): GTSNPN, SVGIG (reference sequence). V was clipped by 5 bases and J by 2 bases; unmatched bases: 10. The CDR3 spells CAWARQTSDTDTQYF. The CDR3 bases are TGTGCCTGGGCTCGGCAAACTAGCGACACAGATACGCAGTATTTT. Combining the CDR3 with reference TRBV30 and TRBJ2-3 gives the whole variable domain SQTIHQWPATLVQPVGSPLSLECTVEGTSNPNLYWYRQAAGRGLQLLFYSVGIGQISSEVPQNLSASRPQDRQFILSSKKLLLSDSGFYLCAWARQTSDTDTQYFGPGTRLTVL.

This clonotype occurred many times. CDR3 DNA: TGTGCCAGCAGCGTAGGCCCAGAAGGCAATGAGCAGTTCTTC. Translating it yields CASSVGPEGNEQFF. This chain uses TRBV9 with TRBJ2-1; no clear D gene. The CDR3 covers 14 residues. V gave up 0 bases and J gave up 6 bases, with 10 bases separating them. The germline V gene has CDR1 SGDLS and CDR2 YYNGEE.

CDR3 sequence reads: CASSSQGETQYF. CDR3 nucleotide sequence: TGTGCCAGCAGCTCCCAGGGGGAGACCCAGTACTTC. The chain links TRBV6-1 to TRBJ2-5; perhaps TRBD1 as D (6 bases). The CDR3 totals 12 residues. V lost 6 bases and J 5 bases, leaving 10 bases between the germline ends. Germline-derived CDR1 and CDR2 are MNHNS and SASEGT.